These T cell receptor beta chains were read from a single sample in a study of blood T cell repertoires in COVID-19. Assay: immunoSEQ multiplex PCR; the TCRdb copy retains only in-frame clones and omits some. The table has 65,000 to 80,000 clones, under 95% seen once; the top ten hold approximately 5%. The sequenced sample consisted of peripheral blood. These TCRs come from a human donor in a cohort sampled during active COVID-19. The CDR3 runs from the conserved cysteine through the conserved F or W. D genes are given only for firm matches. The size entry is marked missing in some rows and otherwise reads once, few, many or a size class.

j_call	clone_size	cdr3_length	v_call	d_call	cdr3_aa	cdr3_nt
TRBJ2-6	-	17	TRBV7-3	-	CASSGRDLDSGANVLTF	TGTGCCAGCAGTGGCCGGGACTTAGACTCTGGGGCCAACGTCCTGACTTTC
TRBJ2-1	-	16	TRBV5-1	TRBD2	CASSPGLAGVYNEQFF	TGCGCCAGCAGCCCGGGACTAGCGGGGGTCTACAATGAGCAGTTCTTC
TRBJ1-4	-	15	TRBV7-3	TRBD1	CASSSHTGGGEKLFF	TGTGCCAGCAGCTCGCACACAGGGGGCGGAGAAAAACTGTTTTTT
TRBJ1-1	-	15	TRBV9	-	CASSVVPGLNTEAFF	TGTGCCAGCAGCGTAGTGCCAGGGCTGAACACTGAAGCTTTCTTT
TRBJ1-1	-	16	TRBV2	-	CASRRLNLGPDTEAFF	TGTGCCAGCAGACGCCTCAACTTGGGGCCAGACACTGAAGCTTTCTTT
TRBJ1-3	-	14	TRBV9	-	CASSVGGTGNTIYF	TGTGCCAGCAGCGTCGGGGGGACTGGAAACACCATATATTTT
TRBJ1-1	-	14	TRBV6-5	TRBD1	CASSLFYRGTEAFF	TGTGCCAGCAGTCTGTTCTACAGGGGCACTGAAGCTTTCTTT
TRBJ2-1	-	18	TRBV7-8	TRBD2	CASSLVAVAGVTYNEQFF	TGTGCCAGCAGCTTAGTAGCAGTGGCGGGGGTGACCTACAATGAGCAGTTCTTC
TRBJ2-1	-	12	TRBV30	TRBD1	CAWDRGGNEQFF	TGTGCCTGGGACAGGGGGGGCAATGAGCAGTTCTTC
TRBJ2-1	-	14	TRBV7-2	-	CASTENRFYNEQFF	TGTGCCAGCACCGAAAACAGGTTTTACAATGAGCAGTTCTTC
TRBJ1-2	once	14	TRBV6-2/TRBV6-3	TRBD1	CASSPGQGNYGYTF	TGTGCCAGCAGTCCGGGACAGGGAAACTATGGCTACACCTTC
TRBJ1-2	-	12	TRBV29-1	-	CSVGERNYGYTF	TGCAGCGTTGGAGAGAGGAACTATGGCTACACCTTC
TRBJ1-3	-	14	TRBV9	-	CASSAREPGNTIYF	TGTGCCAGCAGCGCCCGGGAGCCTGGAAACACCATATATTTT
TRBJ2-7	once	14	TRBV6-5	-	CASSYTGPPYEQYF	TGTGCCAGCAGTTATACTGGGCCCCCCTACGAGCAGTACTTC
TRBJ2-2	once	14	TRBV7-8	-	CASSLVQNTGELFF	TGTGCCAGCAGCTTAGTCCAGAACACCGGGGAGCTGTTTTTT
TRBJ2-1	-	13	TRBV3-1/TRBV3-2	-	CASSQVHGNEQFF	TGTGCCAGCAGCCAAGTACACGGGAATGAGCAGTTCTTC
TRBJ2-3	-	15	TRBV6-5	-	CASSYWAGSTDTQYF	TGTGCCAGCAGTTATTGGGCAGGGAGCACAGATACGCAGTATTTT
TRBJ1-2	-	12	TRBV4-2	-	CASSPQGQGYTF	TGTGCCAGCAGCCCGCAGGGCCAGGGCTACACCTTC
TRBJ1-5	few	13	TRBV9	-	CASSAVPSQPQHF	TGTGCCAGCAGCGCGGTCCCATCTCAGCCCCAGCATTTT
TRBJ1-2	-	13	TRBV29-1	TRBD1	CSGRTGEDYGYTF	TGCAGCGGACGGACAGGGGAGGACTATGGCTACACCTTC
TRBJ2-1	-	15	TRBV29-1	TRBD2	CSASSTSGGYNEQFF	TGCAGCGCTTCATCGACTAGCGGGGGTTACAATGAGCAGTTCTTC
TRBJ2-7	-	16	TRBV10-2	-	CASSRYTAQSSYEQYF	TGCGCCAGCAGCCGATACACCGCCCAAAGCTCCTACGAGCAGTACTTC
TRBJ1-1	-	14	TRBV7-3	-	CASSARVRGTEAFF	TGTGCCAGCAGCGCCCGAGTCCGGGGGACTGAAGCTTTCTTT
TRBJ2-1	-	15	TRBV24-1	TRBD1	CATSTGTGVFNEQFF	TGTGCCACCAGCACCGGGACAGGGGTGTTCAATGAGCAGTTCTTC